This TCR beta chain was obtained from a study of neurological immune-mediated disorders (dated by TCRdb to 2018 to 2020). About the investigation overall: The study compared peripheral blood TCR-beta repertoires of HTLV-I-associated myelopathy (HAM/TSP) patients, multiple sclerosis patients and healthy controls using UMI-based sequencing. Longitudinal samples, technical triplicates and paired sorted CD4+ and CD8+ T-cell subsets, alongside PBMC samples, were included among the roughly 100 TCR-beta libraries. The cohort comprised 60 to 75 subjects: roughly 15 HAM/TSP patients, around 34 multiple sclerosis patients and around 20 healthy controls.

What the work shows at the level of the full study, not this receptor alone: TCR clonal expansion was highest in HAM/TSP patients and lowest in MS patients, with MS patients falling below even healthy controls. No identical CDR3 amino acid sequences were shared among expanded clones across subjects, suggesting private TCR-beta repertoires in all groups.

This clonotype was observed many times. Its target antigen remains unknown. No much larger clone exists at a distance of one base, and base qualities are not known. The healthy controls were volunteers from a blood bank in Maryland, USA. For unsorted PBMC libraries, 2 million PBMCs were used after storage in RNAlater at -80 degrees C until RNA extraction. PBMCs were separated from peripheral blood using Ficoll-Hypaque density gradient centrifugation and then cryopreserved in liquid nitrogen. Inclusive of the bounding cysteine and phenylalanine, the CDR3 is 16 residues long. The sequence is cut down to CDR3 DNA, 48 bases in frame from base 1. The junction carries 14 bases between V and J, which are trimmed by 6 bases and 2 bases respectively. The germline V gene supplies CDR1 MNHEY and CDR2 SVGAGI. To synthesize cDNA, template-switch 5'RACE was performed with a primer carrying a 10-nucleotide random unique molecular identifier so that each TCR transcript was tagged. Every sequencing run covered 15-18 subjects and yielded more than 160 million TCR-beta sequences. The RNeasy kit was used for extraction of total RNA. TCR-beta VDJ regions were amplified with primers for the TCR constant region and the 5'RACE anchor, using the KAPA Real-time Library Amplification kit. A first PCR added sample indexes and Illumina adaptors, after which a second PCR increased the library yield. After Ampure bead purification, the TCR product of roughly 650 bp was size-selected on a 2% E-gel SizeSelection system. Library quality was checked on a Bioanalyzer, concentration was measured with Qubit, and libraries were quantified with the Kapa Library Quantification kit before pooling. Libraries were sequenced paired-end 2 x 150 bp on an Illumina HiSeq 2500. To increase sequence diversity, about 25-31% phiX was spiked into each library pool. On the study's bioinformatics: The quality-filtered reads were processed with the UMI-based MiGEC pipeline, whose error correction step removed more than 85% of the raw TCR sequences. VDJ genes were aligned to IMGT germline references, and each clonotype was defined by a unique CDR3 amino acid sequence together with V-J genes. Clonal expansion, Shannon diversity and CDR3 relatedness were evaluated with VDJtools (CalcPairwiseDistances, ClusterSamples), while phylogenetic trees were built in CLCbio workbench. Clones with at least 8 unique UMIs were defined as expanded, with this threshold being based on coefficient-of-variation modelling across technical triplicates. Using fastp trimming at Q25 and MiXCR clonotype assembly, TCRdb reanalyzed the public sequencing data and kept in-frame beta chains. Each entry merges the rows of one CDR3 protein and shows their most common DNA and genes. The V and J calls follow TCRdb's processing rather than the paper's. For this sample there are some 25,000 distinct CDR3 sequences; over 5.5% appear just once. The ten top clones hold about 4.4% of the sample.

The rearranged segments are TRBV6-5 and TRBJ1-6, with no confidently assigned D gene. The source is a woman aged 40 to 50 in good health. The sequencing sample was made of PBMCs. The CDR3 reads CASRKGGDPYNSPLHF. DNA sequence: TGTGCCAGCAGGAAGGGTGGGGATCCCTATAATTCACCCCTCCACTTT.